This TCR beta chain was obtained from a study of liver allograft versus peripheral blood T cells. For the study at large: Blood and transplanted-liver T cell receptor repertoires from recipients were compared.

A single record per CDR3 protein comes from TCRdb applying MiXCR to the reads. The sample lists just over 8,500 distinct CDR3 sequences, 16% seen once, with 1.8% in the top ten. The germline gives CDR1 MNHEY, CDR2 SVGAGI. Trimming shortened V by 10 bases and J by 6 bases, and 13 bases separated the two germline ends. The CDR3 has 13 amino acids. This clonotype is judged medium-sized. The antigen remains unidentified. Study findings and constraints: Differences were reported between the T cell receptor repertoires inside liver allografts and those that were detected in peripheral blood.

This clonotype originated in a human patient who had a liver transplant. Some T cells could come from the graft donor. This chain uses TRBV6-5 with TRBJ1-6; TRBD1 might be the D (5 bases). The CDR3 DNA is TGTGCCACTAAGGGGCGGATTAATTCACCCCTCCACTTT. It is translated as CATKGRINSPLHF.